These T cell receptor beta chains were read from a single sample in a study of identical twins. Using its own MiXCR run on the 5' RACE reads, TCRdb lists one record per CDR3 protein. The repertoire consists of 350,000 to 500,000 distinct CDR3 sequences, with 15% to 20% occurring once and the leading ten covering 12%. The specimen was naive T cells sorted from blood. The receptors here all came from a man aged 50 or older in good health. CDR3s include the opening cysteine and the closing phenylalanine or tryptophan. Each record gives: J gene, V gene, D gene, clone size, CDR3 protein, CDR3 DNA. A D gene is named only where the DNA matches it firmly. Some rows mark clone size as missing; the rest say once, few, many or name a class of expanded clone.

TRBJ2-2,TRBV3-1,NA,NA,CASSQPVVLSSGELFF,TGTGCCAGCAGCCAACCCGTAGTTCTTTCATCCGGGGAGCTGTTTTTT
TRBJ2-5,TRBV10-3,TRBD2,NA,CATVGTSGKQETQYF,TGTGCCACCGTCGGAACTAGCGGGAAACAAGAGACCCAGTACTTC
TRBJ2-1,TRBV28,TRBD2,many,CASSLGLAGGRNEQFF,TGTGCCAGCAGTTTAGGACTAGCGGGGGGGCGGAATGAGCAGTTCTTC
TRBJ2-3,TRBV6-5,TRBD2,few,CASSYSTGETSSGPDTQYF,TGTGCCAGCAGTTACTCGACGGGGGAGACTAGCTCAGGTCCAGATACGCAGTATTTT
TRBJ2-7,TRBV7-2,TRBD2,NA,CASSPSRTSGGKQYF,TGTGCCAGCAGCCCCAGTAGGACTAGCGGGGGTAAGCAGTACTTC
TRBJ2-5,TRBV24-1,NA,many,CATSAPGETQYF,TGTGCCACCAGTGCCCCCGGGGAGACCCAGTACTTC
TRBJ1-1,TRBV6-1,NA,NA,CASRQGIWNTEAFF,TGTGCCAGCAGGCAGGGGATATGGAACACTGAAGCTTTCTTT
TRBJ2-5,TRBV20-1,TRBD2,few,CSAASGREETQYF,TGCAGTGCGGCTAGCGGGAGGGAAGAGACCCAGTACTTC
TRBJ2-3,TRBV10-3,TRBD2,NA,CAISGFGGGNTDTQYF,TGTGCCATCAGTGGGTTTGGCGGGGGGAACACAGATACGCAGTATTTT
TRBJ2-1,TRBV5-1,NA,few,CASSPGTAGLDEQFF,TGCGCCAGCAGCCCGGGGACCGCTGGATTGGATGAGCAGTTCTTC
TRBJ2-2,TRBV12-3/TRBV12-4,NA,NA,CASSFGRQVRSGELFF,TGTGCCAGCAGTTTCGGTAGACAGGTTCGGTCCGGGGAGCTGTTTTTT
TRBJ1-4,TRBV20-1,TRBD1,NA,CSARQGAHEKLFF,TGCAGTGCAAGACAGGGGGCCCATGAAAAACTGTTTTTT
TRBJ1-1,TRBV29-1,NA,NA,CSVEGRYMNTEAFF,TGCAGCGTTGAAGGGAGATACATGAACACTGAAGCTTTCTTT
TRBJ1-2,TRBV6-1,TRBD1,many,CASRRGTANYGYTF,TGTGCCAGCAGGAGGGGGACAGCTAACTATGGCTACACCTTC
TRBJ1-5,TRBV12-3/TRBV12-4,NA,NA,CASSLGRPPQPQHF,TGTGCCAGCAGTTTAGGCAGGCCCCCTCAGCCCCAGCATTTT
TRBJ1-2,TRBV28,NA,NA,CASSFRGSHYGYTF,TGTGCCAGCAGTTTTCGGGGTTCTCACTATGGCTACACCTTC
TRBJ2-7,TRBV21-1,NA,few,CASSNMKSYEQYF,TGTGCCAGCAGCAACATGAAATCCTACGAGCAGTACTTC
TRBJ1-2,TRBV7-9,NA,few,CASSTDRSLNYGYTF,TGTGCCAGCAGCACCGACAGGTCTCTTAACTATGGCTACACCTTC
TRBJ1-5,TRBV15,NA,few,CATSRGISRGASNQPQHF,TGTGCCACCAGCCGGGGGATTTCAAGGGGCGCGAGCAATCAGCCCCAGCATTTT
TRBJ2-1,TRBV12-3/TRBV12-4,NA,many,CASSLDWDNEQFF,TGTGCCAGCAGTTTAGATTGGGACAATGAGCAGTTCTTC
TRBJ2-3,TRBV12-3/TRBV12-4,NA,NA,CASRPWGGTDTQYF,TGTGCCAGCAGACCGTGGGGGGGCACAGATACGCAGTATTTT
TRBJ2-1,TRBV6-5,TRBD2,few,CASSYSMGLAGGPNEQFF,TGTGCCAGCAGTTACTCTATGGGACTAGCGGGAGGGCCCAATGAGCAGTTCTTC
TRBJ2-7,TRBV20-1,TRBD2,few,CSASGTSGGAEQYF,TGCAGTGCGTCCGGGACTAGCGGGGGGGCCGAGCAGTACTTC
TRBJ2-1,TRBV27,TRBD2,NA,CASSLSSGSSYNEQFF,TGTGCCAGCAGTTTATCGAGCGGGAGCTCCTACAATGAGCAGTTCTTC
TRBJ2-7,TRBV6-2/TRBV6-3,TRBD1,few,CASSYRDRPAGTSSYEQYF,TGTGCCAGCAGTTACCGGGACAGACCTGCCGGGACCAGCTCCTACGAGCAGTACTTC
TRBJ2-7,TRBV25-1,TRBD1,NA,CATSYGQGAYEQYF,TGTGCCACCTCCTACGGACAGGGGGCCTACGAGCAGTACTTC
TRBJ2-1,TRBV7-6,TRBD1,NA,CASSLLLAGTGPYNEQFF,TGTGCCAGCAGCTTATTATTGGCCGGGACAGGGCCCTACAATGAGCAGTTCTTC
TRBJ2-3,TRBV5-1,NA,NA,CASSLKGPADTQYF,TGCGCCAGCAGCTTGAAAGGGCCTGCCGATACGCAGTATTTT
TRBJ2-5,TRBV7-9,TRBD2,few,CASENPSGPKAETQYF,TGTGCCAGCGAGAACCCTAGCGGCCCGAAGGCAGAGACCCAGTACTTC
TRBJ2-3,TRBV10-3,NA,NA,CAISEGDWDTQYF,TGTGCCATCAGTGAAGGGGATTGGGATACGCAGTATTTT